A selection of T cell receptor beta chains follows, all from one sample in a study of shared clonotypes between healthy human individuals. Using immunoSEQ multiplex PCR, the repertoire was profiled, and TCRdb retains in-frame clones only, with some absent. The sample records a few million clones, approximately 90% being singletons. The sample was naive CD4+ T cells sorted from blood. These receptors all come from a man younger than 35 in good health. Both conserved end residues are part of each CDR3. A D gene is named only where the DNA matches it firmly. Clone size is not always given. Where it is, it says once, few, many or a class for expanded clones.

>TRBJ2-7|once|-|TRBV4-1
CASSQDRQGFDEQYF
TGCGCCAGCAGCCAAGATCGGCAGGGGTTCGACGAGCAGTACTTC
>TRBJ2-2|-|TRBD2|TRBV9
CASSVEPAGGPNTGELFF
TGTGCCAGCAGCGTAGAACCAGCGGGGGGCCCGAACACCGGGGAGCTGTTTTTT
>TRBJ2-1|-|-|TRBV28
CASSLPGEGYNEQFF
TGTGCCAGCAGTCTACCAGGGGAGGGATACAATGAGCAGTTCTTC
>TRBJ2-5|-|-|TRBV28
CASSLDPGGRETQYF
TGTGCCAGCAGTTTAGATCCCGGTGGGCGAGAGACCCAGTACTTC
>TRBJ2-7|-|-|TRBV27
CASKAWSTLAPEQYF
TGTGCCAGCAAAGCATGGTCGACACTAGCACCCGAGCAGTACTTC
>TRBJ1-4|-|-|TRBV28
CASSLPVATNEKLFF
TGTGCCAGCAGCCTCCCGGTTGCAACTAATGAAAAACTGTTTTTT
>TRBJ2-7|-|TRBD1|TRBV28
CASSSAGQGSYEQYF
TGTGCCAGCAGTTCAGCGGGACAGGGGTCGTACGAGCAGTACTTC
>TRBJ1-4|-|-|TRBV21-1
CASSNWFRGREANEKLFF
TGTGCCAGCAGCAATTGGTTCAGGGGGCGCGAGGCTAATGAAAAACTGTTTTTT
>TRBJ2-7|-|-|TRBV2
CASSEEQVLSYEQYF
TGTGCCAGCAGTGAAGAACAGGTTTTATCCTACGAGCAGTACTTC
>TRBJ2-5|-|TRBD2|TRBV7-2
CASRIAGGWQETQYF
TGTGCCAGCAGAATAGCGGGAGGGTGGCAAGAGACCCAGTACTTC
>TRBJ1-3|-|TRBD1|TRBV25-1
CASSDLSTGANGNTIYF
TGTGCCAGCAGTGACCTTTCGACAGGGGCAAATGGAAACACCATATATTTT
>TRBJ2-2|-|-|TRBV25-1
CASYAGNTGELFF
TGTGCCAGCTATGCAGGGAACACCGGGGAGCTGTTTTTT
>TRBJ1-2|once|TRBD1|TRBV19
CASSGGQGDGYTF
TGTGCCAGTAGTGGGGGACAGGGGGACGGCTACACCTTC
>TRBJ2-6|-|-|TRBV5-4
CASSPKGGSGANVLTF
TGTGCCAGCAGCCCCAAGGGTGGATCTGGGGCCAACGTCCTGACTTTC
>TRBJ2-7|-|-|TRBV28
CASSRWGADEQYF
TGTGCCAGCAGCCGATGGGGGGCGGACGAGCAGTACTTC
>TRBJ2-3|-|-|TRBV7-2
CASSLNRGGTDTQYF
TGTGCCAGCAGCTTAAATCGAGGGGGCACAGATACGCAGTATTTT
>TRBJ2-5|-|-|TRBV7-9
CASSPSVETQYF
TGTGCCAGCAGTCCTAGCGTGGAGACCCAGTACTTC
>TRBJ2-1|-|-|TRBV5-4
CASKGHLYNEQFF
TGTGCCAGCAAGGGACACCTATACAATGAGCAGTTCTTC
>TRBJ1-4|-|-|TRBV6-6
CASSRDGGLEKLFF
TGTGCCAGCAGTCGGGACGGAGGACTTGAAAAACTGTTTTTT
>TRBJ1-4|-|TRBD1|TRBV4-2
CASSQDGTAVDNEKLFF
TGTGCCAGCAGCCAAGATGGGACAGCAGTTGATAATGAAAAACTGTTTTTT
>TRBJ2-7|few|-|TRBV7-9
CASSSTPYEQYF
TGTGCCAGCAGCTCAACCCCATACGAGCAGTACTTC
>TRBJ2-7|-|TRBD2|TRBV5-1
CASSSSGESYEQYF
TGCGCCAGCAGCTCCAGCGGGGAATCCTACGAGCAGTACTTC
>TRBJ1-6|-|TRBD1|TRBV6-5
CASSGTGGNNSPLHF
TGTGCCAGCAGCGGGACAGGGGGTAATAATTCACCCCTCCACTTT